These 18 T cell receptor beta chains originate from one sample sequenced in a study of blood T cell repertoires in COVID-19 (TCRdb year 2020). Preparation of the library involved the immunoSEQ multiplex PCR assay. The table was pulled from immuneACCESS by TCRdb, which kept in-frame rearrangements only. Such tables lose some clones; where checked, under half of the loss comes from unresolved V genes, and the rest has no known cause. Counted in this sample were under 65,000 clones; roughly 87% of them appeared once. The ten largest clones capture 5.1% of the sample. Sequenced: peripheral blood. The receptor set was obtained from a man at least 80 years old in a cohort sampled during active COVID-19.

The chain joins TRBV15 to TRBJ1-2; 9 nucleotides align to TRBD1. The CDR3 runs 14 residues. The ends lost 3 bases at V and 6 bases at J; junction bases unmatched: 5. Germline-derived CDR1 and CDR2 are LNHNV and YYDKDF (reference sequence). CDR3 residues: CATSSTTGGNGYTF. The CDR3 DNA sequence: TGTGCCACCAGCAGTACGACAGGGGGAAATGGCTACACCTTC.

V gene TRBV11-2 combines with J gene TRBJ2-5; 8 bases agree with TRBD1. V dropped 5 bases and J dropped 4; count of bases not matched to a gene: 9. CDR1 is SGHAT and CDR2 is FQNNGV in the germline V gene. The CDR3 is made up of 15 amino acids. This chain's CDR3 is CASSPGTGFTETQYF. The CDR3 bases are TGTGCCAGCAGCCCCGGGACAGGTTTTACAGAGACCCAGTACTTC.

This sequence joins TRBV19 and TRBJ2-7, with 10 bases aligning to TRBD2. The CDR3 spans 14 residues. Per germline, CDR1 LNHDA and CDR2 SQIVND (reference sequence). The V segment lost 5 bases and the J segment 7 bases; nucleotides outside the gene matches: 8. The CDR3 bases are TGTGCCAGTAGTCCTCAACTAGCGGGAACTGAGCAGTACTTC. Encoded protein: CASSPQLAGTEQYF.

The chain combines TRBV18 with TRBJ2-5; 9 nucleotides match TRBD1. Trimming removed 2 bases from V and 5 bases from J; junction bases left unmatched: 6. Germline loops: CDR1 KGHSH, CDR2 LQKENI. The CDR3 contains 15 residues. Written as DNA, the CDR3 is TGTGCCAGCTCACCATTGGACAGGGGCATGGAGACCCAGTACTTC. Its translation is CASSPLDRGMETQYF.

V is TRBV11-2 and J is TRBJ2-3; TRBD1 matches 10 bases. This CDR3 spans 16 amino acids. Trimming at V came to 5 bases and at J to 4 bases, leaving 9 bases not matched to a gene. Germline assignment: CDR1 SGHAT and CDR2 FQNNGV. The DNA for the CDR3 is TGTGCCAGCAGCCCGGGACAGGGGCAAGTGTCAGATACGCAGTATTTT. Its protein product is CASSPGQGQVSDTQYF.

The chain combines TRBV10-2 with TRBJ1-5, with D possibly being TRBD1 (6 bases). Germline loops: CDR1 WSHSY, CDR2 SAAADI. The CDR3 is 15 amino acids. V gave up 3 bases and J gave up 6 bases, with 15 bases separating them. The CDR3 loop is CASSDEGGKGQPQHF. The DNA for the CDR3 is TGCGCCAGCAGTGATGAAGGGGGTAAGGGTCAGCCCCAGCATTTT.

This clone was detected only a few times. V usage is TRBV5-4 and J usage is TRBJ2-7, with 9 bases aligning to TRBD2. Germline CDR1 is SGHNT and CDR2 is YYREEE (reference sequence). This CDR3 is built from 15 residues. V gave up 4 bases and J gave up 12 bases; unmatched junction bases: 17. CDR3: CASSTDAGGHKVRYF. Written as DNA, the CDR3 is TGTGCCAGCAGCACGGACGCGGGGGGGCATAAAGTTAGGTACTTC. Full variable domain (outside the CDR3, taken from reference TRBV5-4 and TRBJ2-7): ETGVTQSPTHLIKTRGQQVTLRCSSQSGHNTVSWYQQALGQGPQFIFQYYREEENGRGNFPPRFSGLQFPNYSSELNVNALELDDSALYLCASSTDAGGHKVRYFGPGTRLTVT.

This clone was counted only a few times. The J gene is TRBJ1-6, the V gene TRBV3-1 (or the pseudogene TRBV3-2), with 9 bases that match TRBD1. This CDR3 spans 14 amino acids. V was pared by 3 bases and J by 8 bases, with 2 bases of the junction left unmatched. CDR1 is LGHDT and CDR2 is YNNKEL in the germline V gene (reference sequence). The CDR3 nucleotides are TGTGCCAGCAGCCAGAGGACAGGGGATTCACCCCTCCACTTT. This encodes CASSQRTGDSPLHF.

The chain links TRBV9 to TRBJ2-1; 8 positions agree with TRBD2. Germline lookup yields CDR1 SGDLS and CDR2 YYNGEE. The length of the CDR3 is 15 residues. V shed 0 bases, J shed 4 bases, and the junction held 3 bases outside the gene matches. The CDR3 DNA reads as TGTGCCAGCAGCGTAGACGGGGGGGCGTACAATGAGCAGTTCTTC. Its translation: CASSVDGGAYNEQFF.

The V and J genes are TRBV5-4 and TRBJ2-3, with TRBD2 matching over 12 bases. Germline V gene lookup returns CDR1 SGHNT and CDR2 YYREEE (reference sequence). The CDR3 is made up of 16 amino acids. V shed 3 bases and J 2 bases; nucleotides not matched to a gene: 4. CDR3 loop: CASSSSSGGATDTQYF. The CDR3 region has the DNA TGTGCCAGCAGCTCTTCTAGCGGGGGGGCCACAGATACGCAGTATTTT.

A single count supports this clone. This sequence joins TRBV9 and TRBJ1-2, with 9 bases lining up with TRBD1. Germline lookup yields CDR1 SGDLS and CDR2 YYNGEE. The CDR3 runs 14 residues. Trimming at V came to 3 bases and at J to 8 bases, leaving 8 bases not matched to a gene. The CDR3 nucleotides are TGTGCCAGCAGCGAGGGACAGGGAATAAAGGGCTACACCTTC. Translating it yields CASSEGQGIKGYTF.

This clone was seen a single time. The chain joins TRBV24-1 to TRBJ2-1; TRBD1 matches at 11 bases. Germline CDR1 is KGHDR and CDR2 is SFDVKD. CDR3 length equals 16 residues. Trimming took 4 bases from V and 8 from J; bases not matched to a gene: 9. CDR3 in amino acids: CATSDPGTGGVDEQFF. Here the CDR3 DNA reads TGTGCCACCAGTGACCCCGGGACAGGGGGTGTGGATGAGCAGTTCTTC.

V usage is TRBV6-6 and J usage is TRBJ1-1, with a weak D call TRBD1 (5 bases). There are 14 residues in the CDR3. Germline loops: CDR1 MNHNY, CDR2 SVGAGI (reference sequence). Trimming took off 1 base at V and 3 bases at J, with 9 bases between the two ends. The CDR3 DNA sequence: TGTGCCAGCAGTTACTTTGGACAAGACACTGAAGCTTTCTTT. Amino acid sequence: CASSYFGQDTEAFF.

V and J are TRBV7-3 and TRBJ2-3, with TRBD2 as a possible D gene (6 bases). Trimming shortened V by 2 bases and J by 2 bases, and 8 bases separated the two germline ends. The CDR3 sequence is 14 residues long. Germline lookup yields CDR1 SGHTA and CDR2 FQGTGA. This CDR3 is CASSLAGSTDTQYF. The CDR3 DNA sequence: TGTGCCAGCAGCTTAGCGGGGTCCACAGATACGCAGTATTTT.

V and J are TRBV30 and TRBJ1-1; maybe TRBD1 (5 bases). Germline V gene sequence: CDR1 GTSNPN, CDR2 SVGIG (reference sequence). The CDR3 contains 12 residues. V was shortened by 3 bases and J by 0 bases, with 5 bases between the two germline ends. The CDR3 reads CAWSRVNTEAFF. The CDR3 DNA sequence: TGTGCCTGGAGCAGGGTGAACACTGAAGCTTTCTTT. The whole variable domain, remainder taken from reference TRBV30 and TRBJ1-1, is SQTIHQWPATLVQPVGSPLSLECTVEGTSNPNLYWYRQAAGRGLQLLFYSVGIGQISSEVPQNLSASRPQDRQFILSSKKLLLSDSGFYLCAWSRVNTEAFFGQGTRLTVV.

The J gene is TRBJ1-3, the V gene TRBV3-1 (or the pseudogene TRBV3-2); D unresolved. The CDR3 contains 15 residues. The germline V and J ends were trimmed by 1 base and 7 bases, with 14 bases remaining between them. The germline V gene encodes CDR1 LGHDT and CDR2 YNNKEL (reference sequence). As DNA, the CDR3 is TGTGCCAGCAGCCAAGGAGGGCGGAGACTCAACACCATATATTTT. This gives the protein CASSQGGRRLNTIYF.

The J gene is TRBJ2-7, the V gene TRBV6-4; maybe TRBD1 (5 bases). This CDR3 is 10 amino acids long. CDR1 MRHNA and CDR2 SNTAGT come from the germline V gene. Trimming stripped 11 bases from V and 4 bases from J, with 9 bases between. The CDR3 region is CAGQFYEQYF. DNA of the CDR3: TGTGCCGGACAATTTTACGAGCAGTACTTC.

The chain links TRBV5-1 to TRBJ1-2; D not resolved. V gave up 0 bases and J gave up 7 bases, with 10 bases separating them. The CDR3 loop spans 13 amino acids. Germline CDR1 reads SGHRS; CDR2 reads YFSETQ. This CDR3 reads CASSLAGEAGYTF. The DNA of the CDR3 is TGCGCCAGCAGCTTGGCCGGGGAAGCTGGCTACACCTTC.